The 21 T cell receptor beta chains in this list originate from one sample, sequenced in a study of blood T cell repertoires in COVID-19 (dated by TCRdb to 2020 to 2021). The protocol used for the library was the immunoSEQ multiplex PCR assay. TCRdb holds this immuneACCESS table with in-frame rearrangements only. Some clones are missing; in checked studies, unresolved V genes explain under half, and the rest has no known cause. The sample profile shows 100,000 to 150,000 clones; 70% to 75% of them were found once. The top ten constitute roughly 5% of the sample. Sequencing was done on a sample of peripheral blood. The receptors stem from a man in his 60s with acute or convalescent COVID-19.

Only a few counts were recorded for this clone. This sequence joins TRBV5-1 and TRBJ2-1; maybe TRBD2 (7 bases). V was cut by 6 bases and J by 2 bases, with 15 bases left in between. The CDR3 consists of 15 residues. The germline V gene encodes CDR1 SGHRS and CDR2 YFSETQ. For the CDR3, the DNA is TGCGCCAGCAAAAGAGAGGGGGGGACCTACAATGAGCAGTTCTTC. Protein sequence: CASKREGGTYNEQFF. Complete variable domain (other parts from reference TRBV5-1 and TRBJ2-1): KAGVTQTPRYLIKTRGQQVTLSCSPISGHRSVSWYQQTPGQGLQFLFEYFSETQRNKGNFPGRFSGRQFSNSRSEMNVSTLELGDSALYLCASKREGGTYNEQFFGPGTRLTVL.

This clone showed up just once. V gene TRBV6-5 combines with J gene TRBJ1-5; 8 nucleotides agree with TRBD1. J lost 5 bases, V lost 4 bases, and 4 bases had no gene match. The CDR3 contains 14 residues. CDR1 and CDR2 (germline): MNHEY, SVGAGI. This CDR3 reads CASSSTGAHQPQHF. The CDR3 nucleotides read TGTGCCAGCAGTTCGACAGGGGCACATCAGCCCCAGCATTTT.

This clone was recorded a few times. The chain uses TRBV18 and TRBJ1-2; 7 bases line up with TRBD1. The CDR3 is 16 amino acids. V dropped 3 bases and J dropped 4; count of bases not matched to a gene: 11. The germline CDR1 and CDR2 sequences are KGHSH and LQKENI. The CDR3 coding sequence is TGTGCCAGCTCACCTGATCGACAGGGACCCTCCTATGGCTACACCTTC. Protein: CASSPDRQGPSYGYTF.

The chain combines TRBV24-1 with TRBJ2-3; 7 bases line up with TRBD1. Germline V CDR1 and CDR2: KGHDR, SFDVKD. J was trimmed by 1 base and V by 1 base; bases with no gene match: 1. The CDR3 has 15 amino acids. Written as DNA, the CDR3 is TGTGCCACCAGTGATTTAACAGGGGGCACAGATACGCAGTATTTT. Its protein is CATSDLTGGTDTQYF.

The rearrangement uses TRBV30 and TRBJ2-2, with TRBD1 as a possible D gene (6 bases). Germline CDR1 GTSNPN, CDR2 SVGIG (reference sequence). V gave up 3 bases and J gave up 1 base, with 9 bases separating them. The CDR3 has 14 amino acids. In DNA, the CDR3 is TGTGCCTGGAGACGGACAGTGAACACCGGGGAGCTGTTTTTT. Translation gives CAWRRTVNTGELFF.

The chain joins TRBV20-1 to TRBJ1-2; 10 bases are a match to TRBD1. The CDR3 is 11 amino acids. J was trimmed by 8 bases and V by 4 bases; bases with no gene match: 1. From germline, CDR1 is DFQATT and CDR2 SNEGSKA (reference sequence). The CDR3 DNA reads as TGCAGTGCTACGACAGGGGGCGGCTACACCTTC. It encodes CSATTGGGYTF.

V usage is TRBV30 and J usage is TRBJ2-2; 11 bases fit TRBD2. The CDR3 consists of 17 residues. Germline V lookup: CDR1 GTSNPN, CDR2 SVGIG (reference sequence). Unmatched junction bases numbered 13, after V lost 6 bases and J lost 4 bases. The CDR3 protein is CACNKGTSGRVTGELFF. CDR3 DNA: TGTGCCTGTAATAAAGGCACTAGCGGGAGAGTCACCGGGGAGCTGTTTTTT.

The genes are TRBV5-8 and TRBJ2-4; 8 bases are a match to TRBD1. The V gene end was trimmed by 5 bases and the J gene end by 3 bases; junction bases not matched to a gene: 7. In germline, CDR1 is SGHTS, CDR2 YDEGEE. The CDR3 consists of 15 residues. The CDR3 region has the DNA TGTGCCAGCAGTTTTGGGACAGGCTTCAAAAACATTCAGTACTTC. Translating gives CASSFGTGFKNIQYF.

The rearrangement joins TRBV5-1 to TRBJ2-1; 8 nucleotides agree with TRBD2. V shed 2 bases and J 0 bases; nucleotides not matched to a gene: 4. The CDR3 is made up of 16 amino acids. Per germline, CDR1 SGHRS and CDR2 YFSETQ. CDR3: CASSFTSGSSYNEQFF. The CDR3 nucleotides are TGCGCCAGCAGCTTTACTAGCGGCAGCTCCTACAATGAGCAGTTCTTC.

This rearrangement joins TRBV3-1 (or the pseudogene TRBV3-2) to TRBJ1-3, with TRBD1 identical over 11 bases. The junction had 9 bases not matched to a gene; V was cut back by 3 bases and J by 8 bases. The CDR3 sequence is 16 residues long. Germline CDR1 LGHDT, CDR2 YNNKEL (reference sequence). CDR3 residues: CASSHRFRDRGDTIYF. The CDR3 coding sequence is TGTGCCAGCAGCCATCGATTCCGGGACAGGGGGGACACCATATATTTT.

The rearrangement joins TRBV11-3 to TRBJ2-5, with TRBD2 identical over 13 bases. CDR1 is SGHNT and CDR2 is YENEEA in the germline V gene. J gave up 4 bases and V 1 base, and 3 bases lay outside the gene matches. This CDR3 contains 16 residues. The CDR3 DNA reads TGTGCCAGCAGCTTAGGGACTAGCGGGAGTCCAGAGACCCAGTACTTC. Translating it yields CASSLGTSGSPETQYF.

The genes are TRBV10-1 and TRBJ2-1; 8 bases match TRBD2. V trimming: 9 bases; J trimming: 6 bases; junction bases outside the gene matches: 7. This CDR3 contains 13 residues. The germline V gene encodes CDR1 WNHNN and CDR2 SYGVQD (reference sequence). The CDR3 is CARPGLGGNEQFF. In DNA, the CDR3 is TGCGCCAGGCCGGGACTAGGGGGCAATGAGCAGTTCTTC.

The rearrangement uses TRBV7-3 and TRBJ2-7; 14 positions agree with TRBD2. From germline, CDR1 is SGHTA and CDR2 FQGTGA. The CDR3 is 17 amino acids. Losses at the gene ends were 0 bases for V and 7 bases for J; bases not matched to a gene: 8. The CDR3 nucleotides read TGTGCCAGCAGCTTAACAACGACTAGCGGGAGGGCTGGTGAGCAGTACTTC. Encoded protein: CASSLTTTSGRAGEQYF.

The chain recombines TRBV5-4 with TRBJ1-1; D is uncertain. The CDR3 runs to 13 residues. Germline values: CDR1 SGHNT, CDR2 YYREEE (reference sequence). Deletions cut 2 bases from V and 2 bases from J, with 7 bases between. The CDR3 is CASSLSPNTEAFF. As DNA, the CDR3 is TGTGCCAGCAGCTTAAGCCCTAACACTGAAGCTTTCTTT. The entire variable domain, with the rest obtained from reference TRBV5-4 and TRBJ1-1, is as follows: ETGVTQSPTHLIKTRGQQVTLRCSSQSGHNTVSWYQQALGQGPQFIFQYYREEENGRGNFPPRFSGLQFPNYSSELNVNALELDDSALYLCASSLSPNTEAFFGQGTRLTVV.

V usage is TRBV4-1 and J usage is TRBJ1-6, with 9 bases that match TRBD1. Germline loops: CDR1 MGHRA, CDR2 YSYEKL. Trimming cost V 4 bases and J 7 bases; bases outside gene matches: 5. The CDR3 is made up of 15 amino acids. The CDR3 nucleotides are TGCGCCAGCAGCCTCAGGGACAGGGTGAATTCACCCCTCCACTTT. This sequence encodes CASSLRDRVNSPLHF.

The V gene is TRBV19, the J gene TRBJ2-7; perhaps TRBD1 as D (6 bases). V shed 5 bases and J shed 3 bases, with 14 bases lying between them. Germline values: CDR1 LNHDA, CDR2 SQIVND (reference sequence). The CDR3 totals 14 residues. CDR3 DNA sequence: TGTGCCAGTAGTTTGGCGGACAGCGTCTACGAGCAGTACTTC. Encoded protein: CASSLADSVYEQYF. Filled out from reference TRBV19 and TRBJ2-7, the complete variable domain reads DGGITQSPKYLFRKEGQNVTLSCEQNLNHDAMYWYRQDPGQGLRLIYYSQIVNDFQKGDIAEGYSVSREKKESFPLTVTSAQKNPTAFYLCASSLADSVYEQYFGPGTRLTVT.

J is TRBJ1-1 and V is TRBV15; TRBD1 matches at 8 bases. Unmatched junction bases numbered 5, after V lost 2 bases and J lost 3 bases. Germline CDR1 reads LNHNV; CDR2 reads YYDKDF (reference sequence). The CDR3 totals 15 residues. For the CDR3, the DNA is TGTGCCACCAGCAGATCGACAGGGGCGGACACTGAAGCTTTCTTT. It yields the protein CATSRSTGADTEAFF.

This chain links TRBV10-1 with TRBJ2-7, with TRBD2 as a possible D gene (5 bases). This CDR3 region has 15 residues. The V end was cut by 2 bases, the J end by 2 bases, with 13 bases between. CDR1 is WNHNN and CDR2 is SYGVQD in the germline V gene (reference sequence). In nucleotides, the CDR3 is TGCGCCAGCAGTGAGCGGGATCACCCACCCTACGAGCAGTACTTC. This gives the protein CASSERDHPPYEQYF.

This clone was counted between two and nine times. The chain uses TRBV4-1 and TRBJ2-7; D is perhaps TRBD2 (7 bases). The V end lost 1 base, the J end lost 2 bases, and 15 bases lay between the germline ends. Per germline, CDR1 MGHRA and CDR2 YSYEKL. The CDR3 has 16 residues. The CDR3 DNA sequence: TGCGCCAGCAGCCAAGTCTCACGGGGGGCGCCCTACGAGCAGTACTTC. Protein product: CASSQVSRGAPYEQYF.

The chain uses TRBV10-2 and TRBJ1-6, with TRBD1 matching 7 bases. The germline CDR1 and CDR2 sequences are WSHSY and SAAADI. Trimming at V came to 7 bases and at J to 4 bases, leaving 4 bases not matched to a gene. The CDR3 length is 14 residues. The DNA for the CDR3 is TGCGCCAGCACCCGGGACAGTTATAATTCACCCCTCCACTTT. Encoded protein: CASTRDSYNSPLHF.

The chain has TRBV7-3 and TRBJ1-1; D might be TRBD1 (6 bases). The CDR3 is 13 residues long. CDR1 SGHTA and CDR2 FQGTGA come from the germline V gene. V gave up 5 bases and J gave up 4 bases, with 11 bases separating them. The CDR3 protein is CASSRGHSTEAFF. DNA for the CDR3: TGTGCCAGCAGCCGGGGACACTCCACTGAAGCTTTCTTT.